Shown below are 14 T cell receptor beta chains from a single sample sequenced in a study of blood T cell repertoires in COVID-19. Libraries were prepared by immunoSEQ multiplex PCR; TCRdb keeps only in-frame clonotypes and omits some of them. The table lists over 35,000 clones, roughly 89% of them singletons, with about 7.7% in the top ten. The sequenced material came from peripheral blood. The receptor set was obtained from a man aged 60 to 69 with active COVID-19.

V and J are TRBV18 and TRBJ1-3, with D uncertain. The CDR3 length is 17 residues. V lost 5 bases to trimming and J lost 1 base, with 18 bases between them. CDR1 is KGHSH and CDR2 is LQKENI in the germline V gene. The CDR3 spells CASSTSWAAPSGNTIYF. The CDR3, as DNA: TGTGCCAGCTCAACTTCTTGGGCAGCTCCATCTGGAAACACCATATATTTT.

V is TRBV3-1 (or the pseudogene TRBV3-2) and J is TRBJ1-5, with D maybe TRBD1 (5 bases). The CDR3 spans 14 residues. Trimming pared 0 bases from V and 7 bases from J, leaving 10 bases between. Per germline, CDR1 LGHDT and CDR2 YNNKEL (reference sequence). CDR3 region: CASSQDWGRQPQHF. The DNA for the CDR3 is TGTGCCAGCAGCCAAGATTGGGGGAGGCAGCCCCAGCATTTT.

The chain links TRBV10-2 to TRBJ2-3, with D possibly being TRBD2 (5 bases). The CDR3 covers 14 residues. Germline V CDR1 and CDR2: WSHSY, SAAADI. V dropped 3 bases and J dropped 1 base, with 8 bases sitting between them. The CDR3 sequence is CASSEGGGTDTQYF. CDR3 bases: TGCGCCAGCAGTGAAGGAGGAGGCACAGATACGCAGTATTTT.

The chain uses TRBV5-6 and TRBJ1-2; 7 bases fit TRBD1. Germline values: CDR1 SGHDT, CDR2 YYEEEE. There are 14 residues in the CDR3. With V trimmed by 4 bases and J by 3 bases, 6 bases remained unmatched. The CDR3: CASSVKGAYYGYTF. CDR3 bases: TGTGCCAGCAGCGTTAAGGGGGCTTACTATGGCTACACCTTC.

The CDR3 DNA reads as TGTGCCCGTACTAGGACAGGATGTATTAGCAATCAGCCCCAGCATTTT. This sequence encodes CARTRTGCISNQPQHF. The chain uses TRBV12-1 and TRBJ1-5; TRBD1 is the table's D call and was not checked against the DNA. TRBV12-1 is annotated as a pseudogene. The CDR3 is 16 amino acids.

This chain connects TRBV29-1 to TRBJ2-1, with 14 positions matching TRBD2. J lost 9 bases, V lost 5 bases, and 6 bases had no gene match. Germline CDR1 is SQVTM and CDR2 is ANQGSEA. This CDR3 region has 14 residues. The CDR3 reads CSVRTSGRSGEQFF. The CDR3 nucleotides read TGCAGCGTTAGGACTAGCGGGAGGAGTGGTGAGCAGTTCTTC.

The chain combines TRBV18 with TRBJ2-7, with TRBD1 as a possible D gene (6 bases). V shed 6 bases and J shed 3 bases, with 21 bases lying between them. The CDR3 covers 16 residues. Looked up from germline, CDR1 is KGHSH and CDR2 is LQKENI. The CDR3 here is CASSLSGTLTGYEQYF. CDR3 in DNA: TGTGCCAGCTCTCTTTCGGGGACATTGACAGGCTACGAGCAGTACTTC.

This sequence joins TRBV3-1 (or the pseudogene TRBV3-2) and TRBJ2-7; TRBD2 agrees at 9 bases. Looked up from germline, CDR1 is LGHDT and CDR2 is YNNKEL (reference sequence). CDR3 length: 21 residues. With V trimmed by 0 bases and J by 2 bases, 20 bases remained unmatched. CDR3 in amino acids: CASSQDRDGGRARWDPYEQYF. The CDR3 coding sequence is TGTGCCAGCAGCCAAGATAGAGACGGCGGGAGGGCGCGGTGGGACCCCTACGAGCAGTACTTC.

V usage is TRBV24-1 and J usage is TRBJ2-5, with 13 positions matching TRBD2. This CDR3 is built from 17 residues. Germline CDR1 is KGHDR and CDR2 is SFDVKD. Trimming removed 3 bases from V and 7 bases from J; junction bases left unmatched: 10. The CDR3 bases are TGTGCCACCAGTGATCACGGGACTAGCGGGGACCCCGGGACCCAGTACTTC. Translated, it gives CATSDHGTSGDPGTQYF.

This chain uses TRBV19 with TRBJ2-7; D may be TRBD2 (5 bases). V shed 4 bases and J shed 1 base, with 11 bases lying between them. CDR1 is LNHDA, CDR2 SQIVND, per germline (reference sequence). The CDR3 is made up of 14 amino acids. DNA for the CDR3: TGTGCCAGTAGTAAAGAAGAGGGATCCTACGAGCAGTACTTC. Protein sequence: CASSKEEGSYEQYF.

In DNA form, the CDR3 reads TGTGCCAGCAGTTATGGCCTAGCTGGTTATACGCAGTATTTT. Residues: CASSYGLAGYTQYF. This rearrangement joins TRBV6-7 to TRBJ2-3; the D gene is possibly TRBD2 (5 bases). TRBV6-7 has ORF status, its function being uncertain. The CDR3 contains 14 residues. The ends were cut back, 3 bases at V and 7 bases at J, with 14 bases in the middle.

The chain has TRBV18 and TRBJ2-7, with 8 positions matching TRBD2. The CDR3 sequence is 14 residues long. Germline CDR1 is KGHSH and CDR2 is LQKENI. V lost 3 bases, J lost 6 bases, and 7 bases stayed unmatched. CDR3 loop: CASSPGREAPEQYF. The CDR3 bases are TGTGCCAGCTCACCGGGGCGGGAGGCTCCCGAGCAGTACTTC.

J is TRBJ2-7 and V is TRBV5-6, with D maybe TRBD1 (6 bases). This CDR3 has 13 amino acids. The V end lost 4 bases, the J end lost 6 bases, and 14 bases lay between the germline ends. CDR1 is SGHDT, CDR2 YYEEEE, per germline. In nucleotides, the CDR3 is TGTGCCAGCAGCCAGGACCAGGGGTTCGAGCAGTACTTC. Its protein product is CASSQDQGFEQYF.

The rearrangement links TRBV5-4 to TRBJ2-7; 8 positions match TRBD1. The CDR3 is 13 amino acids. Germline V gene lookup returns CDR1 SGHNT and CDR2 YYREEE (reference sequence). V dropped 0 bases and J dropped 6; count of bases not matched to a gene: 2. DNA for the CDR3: TGTGCCAGCAGCTTGGCAGGGGGCCGCGAGCAGTACTTC. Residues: CASSLAGGREQYF. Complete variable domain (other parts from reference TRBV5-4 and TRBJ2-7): ETGVTQSPTHLIKTRGQQVTLRCSSQSGHNTVSWYQQALGQGPQFIFQYYREEENGRGNFPPRFSGLQFPNYSSELNVNALELDDSALYLCASSLAGGREQYFGPGTRLTVT.